Below, 28 T cell receptor beta chains from the same sample are listed, as sequenced in a study of T cell responses to AZD1222 COVID-19 vaccine. Some clones are missing from TCRdb's copy, which holds only in-frame ones; the method was immunoSEQ multiplex PCR. The sample shows around 160,000 clones, approximately 91% of them seen only once. Sequenced here: peripheral blood, sampled 28 days after the second AZD1222 dose. Receptors were obtained from an adult who received the AZD1222 COVID-19 vaccine.

This clone was seen a handful of times. The chain links TRBV4-2 to TRBJ2-7; 12 bases map to TRBD2. CDR1 and CDR2 (germline): LGHNA, YNFKEQ. This CDR3 contains 14 residues. The J segment lost 0 bases and the V segment lost 8 bases, leaving 2 bases of the junction unmatched. The CDR3 sequence is CASRGLAGSYEQYF. The CDR3 DNA reads as TGTGCCAGCCGGGGACTAGCGGGCTCCTACGAGCAGTACTTC.

On this clone itself: Other nucleotide sequences from this sample produce the same CDR3. The chain combines TRBV7-9 with TRBJ2-5, with D tentatively TRBD2 (6 bases). There are 13 residues in the CDR3. V was trimmed by 0 bases and J by 4 bases, leaving 6 bases between them. Germline-derived CDR1 and CDR2 are SEHNR and FQNEAQ (reference sequence). The CDR3 DNA follows: TGTGCCAGCAGCTTAGCGGGAGGAGAGACCCAGTACTTC. Encoded protein: CASSLAGGETQYF. Full variable domain (rest looked up from reference TRBV7-9 and TRBJ2-5): DTGVSQNPRHKITKRGQNVTFRCDPISEHNRLYWYRQTLGQGPEFLTYFQNEAQLEKSRLLSDRFSAERPKGSFSTLEIQRTEQGDSAMYLCASSLAGGETQYFGPGTRLLVL.

The chain carries TRBV7-9 and TRBJ1-1; D is perhaps TRBD1 (5 bases). Germline loops: CDR1 SEHNR, CDR2 FQNEAQ (reference sequence). This CDR3 spans 15 amino acids. The V gene lost 7 bases and the J gene lost 7 bases, with 22 bases spanning the gap. The CDR3 here is CASISPSGPEGEAFF. The CDR3 DNA follows: TGTGCCAGCATCTCCCCCTCAGGGCCGGAAGGTGAAGCTTTCTTT.

V gene TRBV27 combines with J gene TRBJ2-7; 7 nucleotides line up with TRBD2. The CDR3 extends over 15 amino acids. CDR1 and CDR2 (germline): MNHEY, SMNVEV (reference sequence). Trimming cost V 2 bases and J 3 bases; bases outside gene matches: 7. CDR3 in DNA: TGTGCCAGCAGTTTAAAAGCGGGGAAGAACTACGAGCAGTACTTC. This gives the protein CASSLKAGKNYEQYF.

The rearrangement uses TRBV2 and TRBJ1-2; D is unclear. From germline, CDR1 is SNHLY and CDR2 FYNNEI. V lost 7 bases and J 6 bases, leaving 18 bases between the germline ends. The CDR3 contains 14 residues. As DNA, the CDR3 is TGTGCCAGCAAAACGCCTCGCTATCAGGATGGCTACACCTTC. Translated, it gives CASKTPRYQDGYTF.

The genes are TRBV20-1 and TRBJ2-3; 12 bases are a match to TRBD2. CDR3 length: 15 amino acids. Trimming removed 3 bases from V and 8 bases from J; junction bases left unmatched: 9. The V gene's germline CDR1 is DFQATT and CDR2 SNEGSKA (reference sequence). CDR3 in DNA: TGCAGTGCTAGTTCCCTAGCGGGAGGGTGGGGTACGCAGTATTTT. Amino acids: CSASSLAGGWGTQYF.

V usage is TRBV9 and J usage is TRBJ2-3; 13 nucleotides line up with TRBD2. The germline V gene encodes CDR1 SGDLS and CDR2 YYNGEE. The CDR3 is made up of 16 amino acids. V lost 3 bases and J lost 5; bases outside the gene matches: 6. CDR3 region: CASSATSGGARDTQYF. CDR3 DNA: TGTGCCAGCAGCGCCACTAGCGGGGGGGCCCGAGATACGCAGTATTTT.

The genes are TRBV7-3 and TRBJ2-1; 8 nucleotides match TRBD2. This CDR3 region has 14 residues. The germline gives CDR1 SGHTA, CDR2 FQGTGA. With 4 bases clipped from V and 6 bases from J, the junction kept 5 bases outside the gene matches. The CDR3 loop reads CASSSSGTSNEQFF. The CDR3, as DNA: TGTGCCAGCAGCTCCTCCGGGACTAGCAATGAGCAGTTCTTC.

V usage is TRBV19 and J usage is TRBJ1-4, with 9 bases lining up with TRBD1. The V gene end was trimmed by 3 bases and the J gene end by 2 bases; junction bases not matched to a gene: 1. This CDR3 is 15 amino acids long. Germline V gene sequence: CDR1 LNHDA, CDR2 SQIVND (reference sequence). The CDR3 DNA follows: TGTGCCAGTAGTATGGGGACAGGGACTAATGAAAAACTGTTTTTT. Residues: CASSMGTGTNEKLFF. The whole variable domain, remainder taken from reference TRBV19 and TRBJ1-4, is DGGITQSPKYLFRKEGQNVTLSCEQNLNHDAMYWYRQDPGQGLRLIYYSQIVNDFQKGDIAEGYSVSREKKESFPLTVTSAQKNPTAFYLCASSMGTGTNEKLFFGSGTQLSVL.

This clone was seen only once. Other DNA sequences from this sample encode an identical CDR3 as well. The CDR3 region is CASSVGGRNYGYTF. Written as DNA, the CDR3 is TGTGCCAGCAGCGTAGGAGGGCGGAACTATGGCTACACCTTC. The chain carries TRBV9 and TRBJ1-2; D gene unclear. This CDR3 comprises 14 residues. V gave up 0 bases and J gave up 2 bases, with 8 bases separating them. From germline, CDR1 is SGDLS and CDR2 YYNGEE.

In regard to this clone: An end of the junction does not agree with germline; a read error may underlie this. The genes are TRBV7-7 and TRBJ2-3; TRBD2 agrees at 10 bases. CDR3 length: 15 residues. CDR1 is SSHAT and CDR2 is FNYEAQ in the germline V gene (reference sequence). The CDR3 nucleotides are TGTGCTAGCAGCTTAGCGGGAGGAACCACAGATACGCAGTATTTT. It yields the protein CASSLAGGTTDTQYF.

This clone was seen once. This chain joins TRBV30 and TRBJ1-4; possibly TRBD1 for D (5 bases). The CDR3 sequence is 15 residues long. Germline loops: CDR1 GTSNPN, CDR2 SVGIG (reference sequence). V dropped 2 bases and J dropped 3 bases, with 13 bases sitting between them. DNA for the CDR3: TGTGCCTGGAGTCCAACAGGTGCACCTAATGAAAAACTGTTTTTT. Translated, it gives CAWSPTGAPNEKLFF.

V is TRBV19 and J is TRBJ1-1; D might be TRBD1 (5 bases). Trimming removed 5 bases at V and 1 base at J, with 11 bases between. Germline-derived CDR1 and CDR2 are LNHDA and SQIVND (reference sequence). The CDR3 has 14 amino acids. Here the CDR3 reads CASSADRRNTEAFF. DNA for the CDR3: TGTGCCAGTAGTGCTGACAGACGGAACACTGAAGCTTTCTTT.

J is TRBJ2-1 and V is TRBV18; 8 bases are shared with TRBD1. CDR1 KGHSH and CDR2 LQKENI come from the germline V gene. The CDR3 runs to 15 residues. Losses at the gene ends were 3 bases for V and 8 bases for J; bases not matched to a gene: 9. The CDR3 spells CASSPGTGQAYEQFF. For the CDR3, the DNA is TGTGCCAGCTCACCCGGGACAGGTCAGGCGTATGAGCAGTTCTTC.

Remarks on this clone: The same CDR3 is also encoded by other DNA sequences in this sample. V is TRBV19 and J is TRBJ1-5; no reliable D call. The germline V gene has CDR1 LNHDA and CDR2 SQIVND (reference sequence). CDR3 length: 13 residues. V was shortened by 1 base and J by 4 bases, with 5 bases between the two germline ends. The CDR3 DNA sequence: TGTGCCAGTAGTATAGGTGTTAATCAGCCCCAGCATTTT. Translation gives CASSIGVNQPQHF.

The CDR3, as DNA: TGTGCCAGCAGCTCATTAAATAGCGGGGGTCCCTACGAGCAGTACTTC. It yields the protein CASSSLNSGGPYEQYF. The V gene is TRBV11-1, the J gene TRBJ2-7; 9 positions agree with TRBD2. The germline V gene encodes CDR1 SGHAT and CDR2 FQDESV (reference sequence). V trimming: 4 bases; J trimming: 2 bases; junction bases outside the gene matches: 9. CDR3 size: 16 residues.

The chain employs TRBV30 and TRBJ1-2, with a weak D call TRBD1 (5 bases). CDR3 length: 16 amino acids. Germline V gives CDR1 GTSNPN, CDR2 SVGIG (reference sequence). Trimming cost V 0 bases and J 3 bases, with 17 bases left between them. The CDR3 loop is CAWSVFLGAGHYGYTF. Here the CDR3 DNA reads TGTGCCTGGAGTGTTTTCCTTGGGGCAGGGCACTATGGCTACACCTTC.

V is TRBV5-6 and J is TRBJ2-7; 8 bases align to TRBD1. V lost 3 bases and J lost 12; bases outside the gene matches: 17. The CDR3 sequence is 15 residues long. Per the germline V gene, CDR1 is SGHDT and CDR2 is YYEEEE. The CDR3 reads CASSSPSGPGGDLYF. As DNA, the CDR3 is TGTGCCAGCAGCTCCCCCTCGGGTCCAGGGGGCGATTTGTACTTC.

V gene TRBV9 combines with J gene TRBJ1-6, with TRBD1 matching over 8 bases. The CDR3 covers 15 residues. V gave up 1 base and J gave up 9 bases; unmatched junction bases: 6. Germline assignment: CDR1 SGDLS and CDR2 YYNGEE. CDR3 amino acids: CASSVQGALGSPLHF. In nucleotides, the CDR3 is TGTGCCAGCAGCGTACAGGGGGCCCTTGGTTCACCCCTCCACTTT.

The chain joins TRBV6-5 to TRBJ1-2, with TRBD1 identical over 10 bases. Trimming at V came to 7 bases and at J to 7 bases, leaving 3 bases not matched to a gene. The CDR3 covers 12 residues. Germline lookup yields CDR1 MNHEY and CDR2 SVGAGI. CDR3 nucleotides: TGTGCCAGCACTCGACAGGGGGCTGGCTACACCTTC. It is translated as CASTRQGAGYTF.

V and J are TRBV19 and TRBJ2-5; 9 bases align to TRBD1. With 1 base clipped from V and 4 bases from J, the junction kept 4 bases outside the gene matches. From germline, CDR1 is LNHDA and CDR2 SQIVND (reference sequence). The CDR3 consists of 15 residues. CDR3 region: CASSIAQGAGETQYF. DNA for the CDR3: TGTGCCAGTAGTATAGCACAGGGGGCGGGAGAGACCCAGTACTTC.

Points on this clone: The junction shows a germline mismatch at one end, possibly a read error. The chain has TRBV5-1 and TRBJ2-5; no definite D call. CDR1 is SGHRS, CDR2 YFSETQ, per germline. The length of the CDR3 is 11 residues. This chain's CDR3 is CAGSAQETQYF. The CDR3, as DNA: TGCGCCGGCAGCGCACAAGAGACCCAGTACTTC.

J is TRBJ1-1 and V is TRBV21-1; no check of the table's D call, TRBD1, against the DNA was made. TRBV21-1 represents a pseudogene. The CDR3 length is 13 residues. The CDR3 is CASSNRTGGEAFF. Written as DNA, the CDR3 is TGTGCCAGCAGCAACAGGACAGGGGGAGAAGCTTTCTTT.

This rearrangement joins TRBV7-2 to TRBJ2-3; unclear D gene. CDR1 and CDR2 from the germline V gene are SGHTA and FQGNSA. The length of the CDR3 is 16 residues. V lost 4 bases and J lost 1, with 15 bases in between. CDR3 coding DNA: TGTGCCAGCAGCTCCATTTTGCCTCAGCGCACAGATACGCAGTATTTT. Translation gives CASSSILPQRTDTQYF.

This sequence joins TRBV3-1 (or the pseudogene TRBV3-2) and TRBJ2-1; 7 nucleotides match TRBD1. Germline V gene sequence: CDR1 LGHDT, CDR2 YNNKEL (reference sequence). The V gene end was trimmed by 0 bases and the J gene end by 13 bases; junction bases not matched to a gene: 6. This CDR3 contains 13 residues. CDR3 residues: CASSQEGGHPQFF. The CDR3 DNA is TGTGCCAGCAGCCAAGAAGGGGGCCACCCTCAGTTCTTC.

V is TRBV5-1 and J is TRBJ2-1; the match to TRBD2 covers 13 bases. The CDR3 is 19 amino acids. Losses at the gene ends were 1 base for V and 0 bases for J; bases not matched to a gene: 7. Germline V lookup: CDR1 SGHRS, CDR2 YFSETQ. DNA for the CDR3: TGCGCCAGCAGCTTGTTGTGGACTAGCGGGGGCAACTCCTACAATGAGCAGTTCTTC. Its protein product is CASSLLWTSGGNSYNEQFF.

The V gene is TRBV15, the J gene TRBJ2-7; D is uncertain. CDR3 length: 12 residues. The V gene's germline CDR1 is LNHNV and CDR2 YYDKDF (reference sequence). V dropped 5 bases and J dropped 4 bases, with 9 bases sitting between them. The CDR3 region has the DNA TGTGCCACCAGCCTCGACTTTTACGAGCAGTACTTC. Protein: CATSLDFYEQYF.

The V call is TRBV11-1, the J call TRBJ2-7; 10 bases line up with TRBD1. Germline V gene data show CDR1 as SGHAT and CDR2 as FQDESV (reference sequence). V shed 1 base and J 2 bases; nucleotides not matched to a gene: 2. The CDR3 spans 15 residues. The CDR3 coding sequence is TGTGCCAGCAGCTTAGAGGGACAGGGGCCCTACGAGCAGTACTTC. Its translation is CASSLEGQGPYEQYF.